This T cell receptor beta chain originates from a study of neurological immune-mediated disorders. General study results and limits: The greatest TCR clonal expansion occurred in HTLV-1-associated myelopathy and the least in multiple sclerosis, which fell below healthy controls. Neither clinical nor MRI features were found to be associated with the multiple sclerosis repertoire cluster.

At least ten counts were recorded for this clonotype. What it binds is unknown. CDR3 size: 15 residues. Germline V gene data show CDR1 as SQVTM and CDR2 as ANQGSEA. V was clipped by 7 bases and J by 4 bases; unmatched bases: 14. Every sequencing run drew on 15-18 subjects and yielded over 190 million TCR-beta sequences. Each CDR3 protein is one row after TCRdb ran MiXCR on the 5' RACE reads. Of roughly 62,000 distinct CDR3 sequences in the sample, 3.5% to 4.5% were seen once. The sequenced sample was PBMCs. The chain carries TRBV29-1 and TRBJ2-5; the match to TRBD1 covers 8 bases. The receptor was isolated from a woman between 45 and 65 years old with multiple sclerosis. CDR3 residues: CSAGDQDRAGETQYF. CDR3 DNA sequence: TGCAGCGCCGGTGACCAGGACAGGGCGGGAGAGACCCAGTACTTC.